One sample yielded the 18 T cell receptor beta chains listed below, sequenced in a study of shared clonotypes between healthy human individuals. Using immunoSEQ multiplex PCR, the repertoire was profiled, and TCRdb retains in-frame clones only, with some absent. The data show 2,500,000 or so clones, roughly 92% seen once. The sample comprised naive CD4+ T cells from PBMCs. Indicated subset: CD45RA+ positively selected. These TCRs come from a man aged 18 to 29 in good health. Some clones in this sample may be carry-over from other donors' samples.

This chain connects TRBV2 to TRBJ2-1; D remains ambiguous. V was pared by 6 bases and J by 6 bases, with 15 bases between. The CDR3 consists of 14 residues. Germline assignment: CDR1 SNHLY and CDR2 FYNNEI. CDR3: CASRFDSARNEQFF. For the CDR3, the DNA is TGTGCCAGCAGGTTTGACTCGGCCCGCAATGAGCAGTTCTTC.

The rearrangement links TRBV7-6 to TRBJ2-5, with 11 bases lining up with TRBD2. The CDR3 spans 16 residues. Germline CDR1 reads SGHVS; CDR2 reads FNYEAQ. Trimming removed 3 bases from V and 5 bases from J; junction bases left unmatched: 8. The CDR3 region has the DNA TGTGCCAGCAGCTTCACAAGACTAGCGGGATTTGAGACCCAGTACTTC. Translating it yields CASSFTRLAGFETQYF.

This rearrangement joins TRBV7-8 to TRBJ2-3; 9 bases are shared with TRBD2. V trimming: 5 bases; J trimming: 4 bases; junction bases outside the gene matches: 19. The germline V gene has CDR1 SGHVS and CDR2 FQNEAQ. The CDR3 runs to 19 residues. CDR3 amino acids: CASSPPRVSGRRGADTQYF. The CDR3 coding sequence is TGTGCCAGCAGCCCACCCCGGGTTAGCGGGAGACGGGGGGCAGATACGCAGTATTTT.

The V gene is TRBV10-3, the J gene TRBJ2-7, with 8 nucleotides matching TRBD2. The CDR3 covers 13 residues. Per the germline V gene, CDR1 is ENHRY and CDR2 is SYGVKD. Trimming cost V 6 bases and J 0 bases; bases outside gene matches: 1. The CDR3: CAIRTSDSYEQYF. In DNA, the CDR3 is TGTGCCATCAGGACTAGCGACTCCTACGAGCAGTACTTC.

The gene calls are TRBV20-1 and TRBJ2-5; D not resolved. This CDR3 has 11 amino acids. Germline CDR1 DFQATT, CDR2 SNEGSKA (reference sequence). Trimming pared 5 bases from V and 2 bases from J, leaving 6 bases between. The CDR3 DNA is TGCAGTGCTGACAAGCAAGAGACCCAGTACTTC. Protein: CSADKQETQYF.

This clone was recorded only once. The chain links TRBV7-6 to TRBJ1-1; a possible D gene is TRBD1 (6 bases). Trimming removed 1 base from V and 0 bases from J, with 12 bases in between. The CDR3 is 16 residues long. Germline V lookup: CDR1 SGHVS, CDR2 FNYEAQ. The CDR3 loop is CASSLDGGRLNTEAFF. CDR3 bases: TGTGCCAGCAGCTTAGACGGGGGGCGTTTGAACACTGAAGCTTTCTTT.

The J gene is TRBJ1-2, the V gene TRBV11-2; maybe TRBD1 (5 bases). Germline loops: CDR1 SGHAT, CDR2 FQNNGV. Trimming pared 2 bases from V and 6 bases from J, leaving 10 bases between. The CDR3 is made up of 13 amino acids. The CDR3 coding sequence is TGTGCCAGCAGCTTATCAGGGAATCATGGCTACACCTTC. Protein sequence: CASSLSGNHGYTF.

The V call is TRBV9, the J call TRBJ1-5, with no clear D. From germline, CDR1 is SGDLS and CDR2 YYNGEE. V was cut by 3 bases and J by 0 bases, with 10 bases left in between. The CDR3 is 15 residues long. CDR3 coding DNA: TGTGCCAGCAGCGCCGATACAGATAGCAATCAGCCCCAGCATTTT. It yields the protein CASSADTDSNQPQHF.

This sequence joins TRBV12-5 and TRBJ2-5; D tentatively fits TRBD1 or TRBD2 (5 bases each). CDR3 length: 15 amino acids. The ends were cut back, 6 bases at V and 4 bases at J, with 18 bases in the middle. The germline gives CDR1 LGHNT, CDR2 FRNRAP. The CDR3 region has the DNA TGTGCTAGTGGCTCGGAAACCGGGACCATAGAGACCCAGTACTTC. The encoded protein is CASGSETGTIETQYF.

The rearrangement uses TRBV4-2 and TRBJ2-7; 13 bases align to TRBD2. CDR1 and CDR2 from the germline V gene are LGHNA and YNFKEQ. Losses at the gene ends were 5 bases for V and 3 bases for J; bases not matched to a gene: 7. CDR3 length: 16 residues. CDR3 sequence: CASSELAGGPNYEQYF. The CDR3 bases are TGTGCCAGCAGCGAACTAGCGGGAGGGCCGAACTACGAGCAGTACTTC.

The V and J genes are TRBV21-1 and TRBJ1-3; TRBD1 is taken as the D call from the table, unchecked against the DNA. TRBV21-1 is listed as a pseudogene. The CDR3 spans 17 residues. CDR3 DNA sequence: TGTGCCAGCAGCAAGGCGCATACAGGGATCTCTGGAAACACCATATATTTT. It codes for CASSKAHTGISGNTIYF.

A note on this clone: Other DNA sequences in this sample translate to the same CDR3. The rearrangement links TRBV7-9 to TRBJ2-4, with a tentative D call TRBD2 (6 bases). From germline, CDR1 is SEHNR and CDR2 FQNEAQ (reference sequence). Trimming removed 5 bases from V and 6 bases from J, with 20 bases in between. The CDR3 totals 16 residues. The CDR3 DNA reads as TGTGCCAGCAGCCGTGCCCGGGGGTATGGAGGAAACATTCAGTACTTC. The encoded protein is CASSRARGYGGNIQYF.

The rearrangement links TRBV2 to TRBJ2-7, with TRBD1 matching 8 bases. This CDR3 is 15 amino acids long. Germline assignment: CDR1 SNHLY and CDR2 FYNNEI. The junction had 6 bases not matched to a gene; V was cut back by 1 base and J by 4 bases. The CDR3 coding sequence is TGTGCCAGCAGTGAAGAGGGACAGGTGGGGTACGAGCAGTACTTC. Protein: CASSEEGQVGYEQYF.

As for this clone: Compared with germline, one end of the junction differs, possibly owing to a read error. This sequence joins TRBV28 and TRBJ2-5, with 9 bases that match TRBD1. The CDR3 sequence is 11 residues long. Germline assignment: CDR1 MDHEN and CDR2 SYDVKM. The CDR3 spells CASSFRDRDDF. The CDR3 DNA is TGTGCCAGCAGTTTCCGGGACAGGGATGACTTC.

The genes are TRBV7-3 and TRBJ2-1; D may be TRBD1 (6 bases). Germline lookup yields CDR1 SGHTA and CDR2 FQGTGA. V dropped 5 bases and J dropped 1 base, with 12 bases sitting between them. The CDR3 loop spans 15 amino acids. The CDR3 reads CASSATGPSYNEQFF. DNA of the CDR3: TGTGCCAGCAGCGCCACAGGGCCGTCCTACAATGAGCAGTTCTTC.

This clone was counted a single time. This chain joins TRBV7-3 and TRBJ2-3, with TRBD2 as a possible D gene (5 bases). Germline-derived CDR1 and CDR2 are SGHTA and FQGTGA. The CDR3 contains 16 residues. V was trimmed by 5 bases and J by 0 bases, leaving 15 bases between them. The CDR3 is CASSHREGRSTDTQYF. The DNA for the CDR3 is TGTGCCAGCAGCCACCGAGAGGGCCGAAGCACAGATACGCAGTATTTT.

The chain's CDR3 is CASSFRVSTEAFF. CDR3 nucleotides: TGTGCCAGCAGCTTCCGAGTCTCCACCGAAGCTTTCTTT. The V gene is TRBV7-2, the J gene TRBJ1-1; D is unresolved. Trimming removed 3 bases at V and 8 bases at J, with 13 bases between. This CDR3 region has 13 residues. Germline V lookup: CDR1 SGHTA, CDR2 FQGNSA.

This rearrangement joins TRBV29-1 to TRBJ2-4; D is undetermined. V lost 0 bases, J lost 2 bases, and 8 bases lay in between. The CDR3 is 14 residues long. CDR1 and CDR2 from the germline V gene are SQVTM and ANQGSEA. CDR3 sequence: CSVEDRLTKNIQYF. The CDR3, as DNA: TGCAGCGTTGAAGACCGTTTGACCAAAAACATTCAGTACTTC.